The 10 T cell receptor beta chains below were found in one sample sequenced in a study of T cell changes during pregnancy in multiple sclerosis. Sequencing was performed with immunoSEQ multiplex PCR; in TCRdb, only in-frame clones are kept and a portion is missing. The sample has 65,000 to 85,000 clones, about 89% seen once. The specimen comprised peripheral blood, sampled in the first trimester of pregnancy. These receptors all stem from a female donor in good health, enrolled as a control in a pregnancy study.

This clone was seen just once. The chain uses TRBV19 and TRBJ1-5; 8 positions match TRBD1. This CDR3 spans 15 amino acids. V dropped 9 bases and J dropped 0; count of bases not matched to a gene: 7. The germline CDR1 and CDR2 sequences are LNHDA and SQIVND (reference sequence). The CDR3 spells CASTDRVYSNQPQHF. CDR3 coding DNA: TGTGCCAGCACGGACAGGGTTTATAGCAATCAGCCCCAGCATTTT.

The chain uses TRBV6-5 and TRBJ1-3; D may be TRBD1 (5 bases). CDR3 length equals 15 residues. CDR1 is MNHEY, CDR2 SVGAGI, per germline. Trimming took 2 bases from V and 0 from J, leaving 8 bases between them. CDR3 sequence (DNA): TGTGCCAGCAGTTACCGACAGAGCTCTGGAAACACCATATATTTT. Translation: CASSYRQSSGNTIYF.

This clone occurred a few times. CDR3 sequence: CARTERDTQYF. CDR3 in DNA: TGTGCCAGGACCGAGCGGGATACGCAGTATTTT. V and J are TRBV2 and TRBJ2-3, with D maybe TRBD2 (5 bases). Trimming left V 9 bases short and J 6 bases short, with 10 bases between. The CDR3 is 11 residues long. CDR1 and CDR2 from the germline V gene are SNHLY and FYNNEI. Complete variable domain (other parts from reference TRBV2 and TRBJ2-3): EPEVTQTPSHQVTQMGQEVILRCVPISNHLYFYWYRQILGQKVEFLVSFYNNEISEKSEIFDDQFSVERPDGSNFTLKIRSTKLEDSAMYFCARTERDTQYFGPGTRLTVL.

The rearrangement uses TRBV13 and TRBJ2-4, with 9 bases lining up with TRBD1. The CDR3 runs to 14 residues. The germline V gene has CDR1 PRHDT and CDR2 FYEKMQ (reference sequence). With 2 bases clipped from V and 7 bases from J, the junction kept 3 bases outside the gene matches. The CDR3 DNA follows: TGTGCCAGCAGCTTAAGGACAGGGGACAACATTCAGTACTTC. It specifies CASSLRTGDNIQYF.

The V gene is TRBV7-2, the J gene TRBJ1-6; possible D gene TRBD1, 5 bases. CDR1 and CDR2 (germline): SGHTA, FQGNSA. The CDR3 covers 15 residues. V gave up 4 bases and J gave up 7 bases, with 14 bases separating them. The CDR3 DNA reads TGTGCCAGCAGCTCAGAGCGGGCAGGGAATTCACCCCTCCACTTT. It specifies CASSSERAGNSPLHF.

The chain uses TRBV5-1 and TRBJ1-1, with D tentatively TRBD1 (5 bases). Germline lookup yields CDR1 SGHRS and CDR2 YFSETQ. This CDR3 is built from 13 residues. Trimming stripped 2 bases from V and 3 bases from J, with 8 bases between. The DNA for the CDR3 is TGCGCCAGCAGCTTCGGGGGGGACACTGAAGCTTTCTTT. Protein: CASSFGGDTEAFF.

The rearrangement joins TRBV28 to TRBJ2-7; D is possibly TRBD2 (5 bases). CDR3 size: 15 residues. V was trimmed by 2 bases and J by 4 bases, leaving 15 bases between them. Germline CDR1 is MDHEN and CDR2 is SYDVKM. This chain's CDR3 is CASSLHGESRYEQYF. The CDR3 DNA follows: TGTGCCAGCAGTTTACACGGGGAGTCCCGATACGAGCAGTACTTC. Drawing the rest from reference TRBV28 and TRBJ2-7, the complete variable domain is DVKVTQSSRYLVKRTGEKVFLECVQDMDHENMFWYRQDPGLGLRLIYFSYDVKMKEKGDIPEGYSVSREKKERFSLILESASTNQTSMYLCASSLHGESRYEQYFGPGTRLTVT.

This sequence joins TRBV4-1 and TRBJ2-1; 7 bases agree with TRBD2. CDR1 and CDR2 from the germline V gene are MGHRA and YSYEKL. The CDR3 consists of 15 residues. V shed 5 bases and J 5 bases; nucleotides not matched to a gene: 9. CDR3 nucleotide sequence: TGCGCCAGCAGCTCCCGGACTAGATTAGACAATGAGCAGTTCTTC. Translation gives CASSSRTRLDNEQFF.

The chain joins TRBV6-5 to TRBJ2-7; the match to TRBD1 covers 7 bases. Trimming removed 2 bases from V and 2 bases from J; junction bases left unmatched: 0. Germline lookup yields CDR1 MNHEY and CDR2 SVGAGI. The CDR3 runs to 13 residues. CDR3 in amino acids: CASSYQGAYEQYF. The CDR3 DNA is TGTGCCAGCAGTTACCAGGGGGCCTACGAGCAGTACTTC.

This clone was counted only a few times. CDR3 loop: CASSQGTGYGEKLFF. In nucleotides, the CDR3 is TGTGCCAGCAGTCAAGGGACAGGGTATGGTGAAAAACTGTTTTTT. The chain links TRBV28 to TRBJ1-4; 9 bases match TRBD1. In germline, CDR1 is MDHEN, CDR2 SYDVKM. The CDR3 totals 15 residues. The V segment lost 5 bases and the J segment 7 bases; nucleotides outside the gene matches: 8.